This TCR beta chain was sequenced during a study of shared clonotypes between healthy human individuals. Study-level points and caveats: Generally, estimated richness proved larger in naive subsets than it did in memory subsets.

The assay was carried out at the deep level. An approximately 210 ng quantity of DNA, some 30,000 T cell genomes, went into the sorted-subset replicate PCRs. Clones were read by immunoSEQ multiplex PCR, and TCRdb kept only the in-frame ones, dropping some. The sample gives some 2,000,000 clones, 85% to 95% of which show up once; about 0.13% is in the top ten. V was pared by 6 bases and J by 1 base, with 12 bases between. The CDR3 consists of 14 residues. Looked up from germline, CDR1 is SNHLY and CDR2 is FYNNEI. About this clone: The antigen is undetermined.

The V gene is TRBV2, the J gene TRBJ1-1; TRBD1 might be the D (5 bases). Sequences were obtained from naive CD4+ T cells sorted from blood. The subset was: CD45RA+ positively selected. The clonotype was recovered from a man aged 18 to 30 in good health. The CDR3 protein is CASSSAGRNTEAFF. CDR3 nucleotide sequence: TGTGCCAGCAGCTCTGCAGGGAGGAACACTGAAGCTTTCTTT.